This is a list of T cell receptor beta chains from one sample in a study of T cell repertoires and Cas9 in healthy adults. Clones were sequenced by immunoSEQ multiplex PCR, and TCRdb holds only the in-frame ones, with some missing. Among around 25,000 clones listed, over 85% were seen once. Material: CD4+ effector T cells (CD127+, CD25-, CD137-, CD154-) from PBMCs; culture status not recorded. The receptors derive from a human donor in good health. Each CDR3 is given without its conserved first and last residue. Expanded clones get a size class; other rows say once, few or many, or leave the size out.

cdr3_aa | j_call | v_call | clone_size
ASSQDLTLTGSRGYT | TRBJ1-2 | TRBV14 | -
ASSPRGSSYNEQF | TRBJ2-1 | TRBV7-6 | -
ASSLARGGGEKLF | TRBJ1-4 | TRBV5-1 | -
ASSPMGGLAGGHEQY | TRBJ2-7 | TRBV7-2 | -
ASSRAGDNYGYT | TRBJ1-2 | TRBV5-1 | -
ATSSFPTGSYGNQPQH | TRBJ1-5 | TRBV15 | once
ASRISGGTSSYNEQF | TRBJ2-1 | TRBV27 | -
ASGQGLGNQPQH | TRBJ1-5 | TRBV6-6 | -
ASWILGGGYGYT | TRBJ1-2 | TRBV6-5 | few
ASSESRTGELF | TRBJ2-2 | TRBV10-2 | -
ASTLLTGTVISPLH | TRBJ1-6 | TRBV11-2 | -
ASSYSLRNTEAF | TRBJ1-1 | TRBV6-6 | -
AWSSGTEAF | TRBJ1-1 | TRBV30 | -
ASSFPGQEAF | TRBJ1-1 | TRBV7-3 | -
ASSRLADNNEQF | TRBJ2-1 | TRBV5-1 | -
ASSLGLEGYT | TRBJ1-2 | TRBV19 | -
ASSPLTGGVSTDTQY | TRBJ2-3 | TRBV5-6 | -
ASSHEPGQGSYNEQF | TRBJ2-1 | TRBV4-2 | -
ASSLQGSYNSPLH | TRBJ1-6 | TRBV7-9 | -
ASSYSGRRDTQY | TRBJ2-3 | TRBV6-5 | -
ASSDGLIRPQH | TRBJ1-5 | TRBV2 | -
ASSEVWGEAGNTIY | TRBJ1-3 | TRBV6-1 | -